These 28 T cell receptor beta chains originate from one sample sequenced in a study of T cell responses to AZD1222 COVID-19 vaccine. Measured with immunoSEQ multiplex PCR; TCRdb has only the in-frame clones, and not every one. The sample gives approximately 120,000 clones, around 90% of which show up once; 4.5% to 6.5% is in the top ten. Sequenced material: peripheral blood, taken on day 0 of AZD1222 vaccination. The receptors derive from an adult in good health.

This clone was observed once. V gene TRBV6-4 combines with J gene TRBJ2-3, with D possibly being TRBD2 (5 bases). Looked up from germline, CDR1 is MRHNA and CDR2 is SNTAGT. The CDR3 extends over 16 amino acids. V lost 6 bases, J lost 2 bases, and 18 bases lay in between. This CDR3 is CASRHSGVHLTDTQYF. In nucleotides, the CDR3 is TGTGCCAGCAGGCACTCCGGGGTGCACCTCACAGATACGCAGTATTTT.

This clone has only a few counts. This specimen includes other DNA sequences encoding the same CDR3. The CDR3 DNA sequence: TGCAGCGTTGGAGGGATGAACACTGAAGCTTTCTTT. Translating gives CSVGGMNTEAFF. The rearrangement joins TRBV29-1 to TRBJ1-1; unclear D gene. CDR1 is SQVTM, CDR2 ANQGSEA, per germline. The CDR3 contains 12 residues. V was trimmed by 4 bases and J by 0 bases, leaving 6 bases between them.

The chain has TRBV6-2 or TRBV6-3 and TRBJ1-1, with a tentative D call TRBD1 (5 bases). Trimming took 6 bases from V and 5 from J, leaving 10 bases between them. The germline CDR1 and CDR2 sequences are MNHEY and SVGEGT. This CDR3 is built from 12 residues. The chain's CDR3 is CASSLTGTEAFF. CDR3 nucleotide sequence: TGTGCCAGCAGCCTCACAGGAACTGAAGCTTTCTTT.

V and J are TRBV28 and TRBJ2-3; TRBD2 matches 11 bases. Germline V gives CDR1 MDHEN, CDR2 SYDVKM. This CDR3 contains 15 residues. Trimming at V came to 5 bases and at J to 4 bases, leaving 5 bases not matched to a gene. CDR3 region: CASSVAGGGPDTQYF. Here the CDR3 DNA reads TGTGCCAGCAGTGTAGCGGGGGGGGGACCAGATACGCAGTATTTT.

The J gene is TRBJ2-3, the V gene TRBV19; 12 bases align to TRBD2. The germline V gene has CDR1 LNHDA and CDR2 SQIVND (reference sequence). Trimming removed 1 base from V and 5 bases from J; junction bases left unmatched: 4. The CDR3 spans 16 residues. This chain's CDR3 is CASSIGLAGEGDTQYF. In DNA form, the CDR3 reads TGTGCCAGTAGTATAGGACTAGCGGGAGAAGGAGATACGCAGTATTTT. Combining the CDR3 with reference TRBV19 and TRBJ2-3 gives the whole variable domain DGGITQSPKYLFRKEGQNVTLSCEQNLNHDAMYWYRQDPGQGLRLIYYSQIVNDFQKGDIAEGYSVSREKKESFPLTVTSAQKNPTAFYLCASSIGLAGEGDTQYFGPGTRLTVL.

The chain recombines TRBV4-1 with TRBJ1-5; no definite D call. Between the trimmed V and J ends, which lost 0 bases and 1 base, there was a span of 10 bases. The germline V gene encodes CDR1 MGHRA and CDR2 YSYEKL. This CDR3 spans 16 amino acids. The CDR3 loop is CASSQESTRSNQPQHF. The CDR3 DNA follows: TGCGCCAGCAGCCAAGAATCGACGCGGAGCAATCAGCCCCAGCATTTT.

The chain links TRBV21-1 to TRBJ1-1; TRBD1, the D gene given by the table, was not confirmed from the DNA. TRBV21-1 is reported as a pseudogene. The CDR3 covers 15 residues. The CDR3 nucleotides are TGTGCCAGCAGCGGGACAGGGCTAGTGAACACTGAAGCTTTCTTT. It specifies CASSGTGLVNTEAFF.

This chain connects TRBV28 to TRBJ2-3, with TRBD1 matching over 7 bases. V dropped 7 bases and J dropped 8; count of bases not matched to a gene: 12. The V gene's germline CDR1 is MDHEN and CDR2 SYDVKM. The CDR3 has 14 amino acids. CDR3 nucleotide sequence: TGTGCCAGCACCCCCACAGGGGCCGCAGGTACGCAGTATTTT. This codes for CASTPTGAAGTQYF.

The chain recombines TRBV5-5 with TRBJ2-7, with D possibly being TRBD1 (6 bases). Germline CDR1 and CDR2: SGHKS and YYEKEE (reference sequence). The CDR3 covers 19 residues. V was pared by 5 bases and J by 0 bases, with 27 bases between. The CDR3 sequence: CASRTLTTPGQKVSYEQYF. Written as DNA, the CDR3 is TGTGCCAGCAGGACCCTCACCACCCCGGGACAAAAGGTCTCCTACGAGCAGTACTTC.

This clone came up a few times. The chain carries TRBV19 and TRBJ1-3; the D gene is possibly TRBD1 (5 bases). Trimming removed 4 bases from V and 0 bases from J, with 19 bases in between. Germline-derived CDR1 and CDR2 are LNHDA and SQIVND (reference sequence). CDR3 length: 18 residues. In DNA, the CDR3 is TGTGCCAGTAGTACGAAGCACCCGGGGACCCGCTCTGGAAACACCATATATTTT. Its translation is CASSTKHPGTRSGNTIYF.

CDR3 sequence: CASSRGSFDTEAFF. CDR3 DNA: TGTGCCAGCAGCCGGGGGAGTTTTGACACTGAAGCTTTCTTT. The V and J genes are TRBV4-2 and TRBJ1-1; D is possibly TRBD1 (5 bases). The CDR3 sequence is 14 residues long. Per germline, CDR1 LGHNA and CDR2 YNFKEQ. V was trimmed by 4 bases and J by 3 bases, leaving 12 bases between them.

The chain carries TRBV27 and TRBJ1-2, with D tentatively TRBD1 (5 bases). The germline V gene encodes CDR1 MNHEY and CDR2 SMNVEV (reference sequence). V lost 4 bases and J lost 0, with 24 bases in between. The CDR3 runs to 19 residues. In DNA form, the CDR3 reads TGTGCCAGCAGTTCCGTTAGAGGTATAGGGGCCCTAACTAACTATGGCTACACCTTC. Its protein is CASSSVRGIGALTNYGYTF.

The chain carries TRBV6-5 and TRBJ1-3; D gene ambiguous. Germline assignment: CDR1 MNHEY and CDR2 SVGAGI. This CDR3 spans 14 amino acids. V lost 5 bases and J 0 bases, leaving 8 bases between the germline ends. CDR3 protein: CASSTPSSGNTIYF. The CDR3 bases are TGTGCCAGCAGTACCCCTTCCTCTGGAAACACCATATATTTT.

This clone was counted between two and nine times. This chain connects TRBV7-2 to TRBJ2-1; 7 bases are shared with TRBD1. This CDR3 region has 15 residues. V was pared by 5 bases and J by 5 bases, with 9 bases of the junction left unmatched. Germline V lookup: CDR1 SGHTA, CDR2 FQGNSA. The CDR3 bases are TGTGCCAGCAGCCCCCGCCATGACAGGGACAATGAGCAGTTCTTC. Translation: CASSPRHDRDNEQFF. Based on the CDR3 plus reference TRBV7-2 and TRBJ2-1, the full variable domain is GAGVSQSPSNKVTEKGKDVELRCDPISGHTALYWYRQSLGQGLEFLIYFQGNSAPDKSGLPSDRFSAERTGGSVSTLTIQRTQQEDSAVYLCASSPRHDRDNEQFFGPGTRLTVL.

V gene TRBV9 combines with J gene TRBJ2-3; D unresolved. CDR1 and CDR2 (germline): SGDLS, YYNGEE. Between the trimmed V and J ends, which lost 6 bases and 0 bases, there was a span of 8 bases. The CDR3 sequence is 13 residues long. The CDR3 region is CASNRVSTDTQYF. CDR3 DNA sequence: TGTGCCAGCAATCGGGTTAGCACAGATACGCAGTATTTT.

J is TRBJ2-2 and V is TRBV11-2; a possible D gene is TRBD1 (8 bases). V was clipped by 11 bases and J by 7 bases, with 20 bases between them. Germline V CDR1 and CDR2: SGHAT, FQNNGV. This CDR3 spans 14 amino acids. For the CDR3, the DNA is TGTGCCGAGCGGGGCAGGGGGCTGGACGGGGAGCTGTTTTTT. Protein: CAERGRGLDGELFF.

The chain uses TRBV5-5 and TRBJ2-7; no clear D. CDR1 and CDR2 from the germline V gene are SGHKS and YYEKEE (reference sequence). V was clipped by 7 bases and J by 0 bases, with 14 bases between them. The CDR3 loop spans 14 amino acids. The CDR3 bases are TGTGCCAGCGGCCAGGTGGGGAACTCCTACGAGCAGTACTTC. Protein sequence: CASGQVGNSYEQYF.

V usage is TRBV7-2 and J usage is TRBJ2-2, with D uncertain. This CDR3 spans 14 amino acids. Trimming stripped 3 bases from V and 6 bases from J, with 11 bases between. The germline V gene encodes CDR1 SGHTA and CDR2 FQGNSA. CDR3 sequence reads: CASSFGVGSGELFF. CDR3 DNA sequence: TGTGCCAGCAGCTTCGGTGTGGGGTCCGGGGAGCTGTTTTTT.

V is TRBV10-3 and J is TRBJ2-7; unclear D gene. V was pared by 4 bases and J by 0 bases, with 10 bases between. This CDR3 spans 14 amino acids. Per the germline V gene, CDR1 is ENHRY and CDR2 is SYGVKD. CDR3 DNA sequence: TGTGCCATCAGTGTTGACCGGAGCTCCTACGAGCAGTACTTC. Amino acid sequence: CAISVDRSSYEQYF.

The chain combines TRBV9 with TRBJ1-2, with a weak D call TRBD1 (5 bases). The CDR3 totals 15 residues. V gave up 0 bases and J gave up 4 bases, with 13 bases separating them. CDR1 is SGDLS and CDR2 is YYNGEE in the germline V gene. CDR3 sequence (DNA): TGTGCCAGCAGCGTAGATGAGGGACTTGGCTATGGCTACACCTTC. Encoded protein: CASSVDEGLGYGYTF.

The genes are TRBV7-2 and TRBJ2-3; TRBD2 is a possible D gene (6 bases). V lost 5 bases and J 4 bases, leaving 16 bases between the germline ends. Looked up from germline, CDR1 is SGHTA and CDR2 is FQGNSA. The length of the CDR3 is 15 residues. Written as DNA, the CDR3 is TGTGCCAGCAGCGCGTCAATAGCGGCAGCAGATACGCAGTATTTT. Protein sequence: CASSASIAAADTQYF. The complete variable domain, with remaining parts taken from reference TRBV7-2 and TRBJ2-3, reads GAGVSQSPSNKVTEKGKDVELRCDPISGHTALYWYRQSLGQGLEFLIYFQGNSAPDKSGLPSDRFSAERTGGSVSTLTIQRTQQEDSAVYLCASSASIAAADTQYFGPGTRLTVL.

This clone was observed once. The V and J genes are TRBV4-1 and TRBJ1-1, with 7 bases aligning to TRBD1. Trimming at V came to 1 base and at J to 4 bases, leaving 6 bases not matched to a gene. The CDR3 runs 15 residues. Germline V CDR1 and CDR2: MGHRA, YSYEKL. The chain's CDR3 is CASSQGNRDSTEAFF. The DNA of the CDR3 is TGCGCCAGCAGCCAAGGGAACAGGGACAGCACTGAAGCTTTCTTT.

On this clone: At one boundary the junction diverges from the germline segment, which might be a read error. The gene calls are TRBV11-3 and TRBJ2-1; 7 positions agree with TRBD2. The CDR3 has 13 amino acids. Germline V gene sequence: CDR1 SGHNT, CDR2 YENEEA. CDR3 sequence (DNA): TGTGTCAGCAGCTTTCTAGCGGACAATGAGCAGTTCTTC. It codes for CVSSFLADNEQFF.

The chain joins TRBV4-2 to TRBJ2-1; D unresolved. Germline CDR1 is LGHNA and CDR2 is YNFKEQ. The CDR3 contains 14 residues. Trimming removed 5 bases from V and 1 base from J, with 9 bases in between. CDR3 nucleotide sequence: TGTGCCAGCAGCTCTCGACAATCCTACAATGAGCAGTTCTTC. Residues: CASSSRQSYNEQFF.

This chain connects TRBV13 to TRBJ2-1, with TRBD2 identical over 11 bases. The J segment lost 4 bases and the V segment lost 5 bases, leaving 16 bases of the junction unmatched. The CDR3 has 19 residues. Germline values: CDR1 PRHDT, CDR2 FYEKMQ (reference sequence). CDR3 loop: CASSPIAGGRLIQYNEQFF. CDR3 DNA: TGTGCCAGCAGCCCCATAGCGGGGGGGCGGCTTATACAGTACAATGAGCAGTTCTTC. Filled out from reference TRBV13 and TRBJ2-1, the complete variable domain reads AAGVIQSPRHLIKEKRETATLKCYPIPRHDTVYWYQQGPGQDPQFLISFYEKMQSDKGSIPDRFSAQQFSDYHSELNMSSLELGDSALYFCASSPIAGGRLIQYNEQFFGPGTRLTVL.

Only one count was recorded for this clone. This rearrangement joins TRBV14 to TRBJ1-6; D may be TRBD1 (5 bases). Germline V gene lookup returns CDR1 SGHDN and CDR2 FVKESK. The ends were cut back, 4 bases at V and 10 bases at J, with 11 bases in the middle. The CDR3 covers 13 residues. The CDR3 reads CASSRWGESPLHF. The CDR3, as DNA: TGTGCCAGCAGCCGGTGGGGGGAATCACCCCTCCACTTT.

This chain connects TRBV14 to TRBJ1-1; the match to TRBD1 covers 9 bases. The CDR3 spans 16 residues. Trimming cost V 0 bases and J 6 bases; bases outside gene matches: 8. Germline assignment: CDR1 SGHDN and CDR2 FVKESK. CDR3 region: CASSQDRNRGRAEAFF. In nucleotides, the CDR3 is TGTGCCAGCAGCCAAGATAGGAACAGGGGGCGCGCTGAAGCTTTCTTT.

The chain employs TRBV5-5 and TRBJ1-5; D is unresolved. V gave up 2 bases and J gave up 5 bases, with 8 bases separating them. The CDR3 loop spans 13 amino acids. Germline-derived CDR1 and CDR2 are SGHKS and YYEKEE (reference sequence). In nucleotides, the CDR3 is TGTGCCAGCAGCTTTGGACCCGATCAGCCCCAGCATTTT. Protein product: CASSFGPDQPQHF.